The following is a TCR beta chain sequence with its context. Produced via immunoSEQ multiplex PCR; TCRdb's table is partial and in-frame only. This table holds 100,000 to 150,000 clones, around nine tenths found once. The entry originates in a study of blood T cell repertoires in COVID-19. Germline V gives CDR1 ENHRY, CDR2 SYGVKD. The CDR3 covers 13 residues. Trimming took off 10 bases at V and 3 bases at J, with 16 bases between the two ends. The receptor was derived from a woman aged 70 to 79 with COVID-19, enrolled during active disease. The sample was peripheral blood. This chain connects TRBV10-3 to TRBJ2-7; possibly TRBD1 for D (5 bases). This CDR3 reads CATLDTVIYEQYF. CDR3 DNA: TGTGCCACCCTGGACACCGTGATCTACGAGCAGTACTTC.